This TCR beta chain was observed in a study of shared clonotypes between healthy human individuals. Whole-study findings and limits: It was observed that 5% to 6% of naive CD4 clonotypes were shared across several donors. Enrolling few donors narrowed the genetic and exposure-history diversity that was represented. As a rule, naive subsets had a larger estimated richness than memory subsets.

V shed 3 bases and J shed 5 bases, with 7 bases lying between them. This CDR3 has 13 amino acids. The germline V gene has CDR1 MNHEY and CDR2 SVGAGI. Notes on this clone: Its matching antigen is unknown. Other DNA sequences of this sample code for an identical CDR3.

Method: immunoSEQ multiplex PCR; TCRdb's copy keeps in-frame clones and lacks some. The table lists 2 million to 2.5 million clones, about 90% of them singletons, with 0.3% to 0.4% in the top ten. V gene TRBV6-5 combines with J gene TRBJ2-2, with D uncertain. Sequenced sample: naive CD4+ T cells from PBMCs. Sample subset: CD45RA+ positively selected. The receptor was isolated from a man younger than 35 in good health. Some clones in this sample may be carry-over from other donors' samples. CDR3 residues: CASSYFGTGELFF. The CDR3 DNA is TGTGCCAGCAGTTATTTCGGTACCGGGGAGCTGTTTTTT.